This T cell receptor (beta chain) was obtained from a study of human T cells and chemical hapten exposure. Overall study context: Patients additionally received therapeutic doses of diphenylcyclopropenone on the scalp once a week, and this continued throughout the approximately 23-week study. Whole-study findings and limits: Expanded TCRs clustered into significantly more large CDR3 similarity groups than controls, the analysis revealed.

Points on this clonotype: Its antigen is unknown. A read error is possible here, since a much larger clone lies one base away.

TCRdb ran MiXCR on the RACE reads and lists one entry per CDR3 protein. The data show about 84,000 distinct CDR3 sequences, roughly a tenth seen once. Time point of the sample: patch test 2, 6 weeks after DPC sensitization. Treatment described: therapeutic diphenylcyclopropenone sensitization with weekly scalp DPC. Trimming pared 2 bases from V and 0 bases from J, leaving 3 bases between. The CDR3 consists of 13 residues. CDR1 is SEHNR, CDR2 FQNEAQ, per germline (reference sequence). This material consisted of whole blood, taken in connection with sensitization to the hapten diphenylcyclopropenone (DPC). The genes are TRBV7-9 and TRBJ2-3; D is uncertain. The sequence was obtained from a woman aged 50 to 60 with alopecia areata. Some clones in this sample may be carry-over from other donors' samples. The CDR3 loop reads CASSLLSTDTQYF. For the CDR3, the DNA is TGTGCCAGCAGCTTACTTAGCACAGATACGCAGTATTTT.